This TCR beta chain emerged from a study of yellow fever vaccine responses in identical twins. Study-level points and caveats: A vaccine T cell response that seemed partly convergent and partly personalized was reported in twins.

TCRdb reprocessed the RT-PCR reads via MiXCR and lists one record per CDR3 protein. The table shows about a thousand distinct CDR3 sequences, with about three quarters occurring only once. In the case of this clonotype: Its matching antigen is unknown.

The CDR3 length is 15 residues. Trimming took 5 bases from V and 2 from J, leaving 14 bases between them. Germline V gene data show CDR1 as LNHNV and CDR2 as YYDKDF (reference sequence). Sequencing was performed on T cells from blood (PBMCs), unsorted or a sorted subset (not recorded which), taken before or after yellow fever vaccination (not recorded which). This TCR was recovered from a female donor who received the yellow fever vaccine. This chain connects TRBV15 to TRBJ2-3; weak D call: TRBD1 (6 bases). DNA for the CDR3: TGTGCCACCAGCTCAGGGGCTGGAGACACAGATACGCAGTATTTT. It specifies CATSSGAGDTDTQYF.